One and the same sample provided the 15 T cell receptor beta chains below, sequenced in a study of cytomegalovirus exposure and HLA in healthy donors. The PCR contained 60 Vbeta and 13 Jbeta primers. Sequencing was performed with immunoSEQ multiplex PCR; in TCRdb, only in-frame clones are kept and a portion is missing. With 75,000 to 90,000 clones in the sample, the ten largest clones hold over 1.2%. Sequences were obtained from PBMCs. The receptor source for this set is a woman aged 60 to 75 in good health and CMV-seronegative.

The chain uses TRBV2 and TRBJ1-1; tentatively, D is TRBD1 (5 bases). This CDR3 has 15 amino acids. Trimming removed 2 bases from V and 6 bases from J, with 16 bases in between. Per the germline V gene, CDR1 is SNHLY and CDR2 is FYNNEI. CDR3 in DNA: TGTGCCAGCAGTGAAACGTCGGGGGTCGAGTCTGAAGCTTTCTTT. It encodes CASSETSGVESEAFF.

The V call is TRBV5-5, the J call TRBJ2-1, with a tentative D call TRBD2 (6 bases). Germline CDR1 SGHKS, CDR2 YYEKEE (reference sequence). Trimming cost V 2 bases and J 4 bases, with 16 bases left between them. The CDR3 has 16 residues. Here the CDR3 DNA reads TGTGCCAGCAGCTTCATGTCCTGGGAGGAGTACAATGAGCAGTTCTTC. Translation gives CASSFMSWEEYNEQFF.

The chain joins TRBV28 to TRBJ2-5, with D possibly TRBD1 on 6 matching bases. V gave up 6 bases and J gave up 2 bases, with 10 bases separating them. Per germline, CDR1 MDHEN and CDR2 SYDVKM. CDR3 size: 13 residues. The chain's CDR3 is CASRSGQQETQYF. In DNA, the CDR3 is TGTGCCAGCAGATCGGGACAACAAGAGACCCAGTACTTC.

The chain links TRBV7-9 to TRBJ1-1; 8 bases fit TRBD1. This CDR3 spans 15 amino acids. V was clipped by 5 bases and J by 1 base; unmatched bases: 6. Per the germline V gene, CDR1 is SEHNR and CDR2 is FQNEAQ (reference sequence). CDR3 DNA sequence: TGTGCCAGCAGCCTATGGACAGGGACGAACACTGAAGCTTTCTTT. Amino acid sequence: CASSLWTGTNTEAFF.

V usage is TRBV5-1 and J usage is TRBJ2-1, with D tentatively TRBD2 (6 bases). The CDR3 is 14 residues long. In germline, CDR1 is SGHRS, CDR2 YFSETQ. V was cut by 4 bases and J by 1 base, with 9 bases left in between. The CDR3 nucleotides read TGCGCCAGCAGCACGGGGGATTCCTACAATGAGCAGTTCTTC. Amino acid sequence: CASSTGDSYNEQFF. The variable domain in full, completed from reference TRBV5-1 and TRBJ2-1, reads KAGVTQTPRYLIKTRGQQVTLSCSPISGHRSVSWYQQTPGQGLQFLFEYFSETQRNKGNFPGRFSGRQFSNSRSEMNVSTLELGDSALYLCASSTGDSYNEQFFGPGTRLTVL.

The chain carries TRBV7-2 and TRBJ2-5; 11 bases agree with TRBD2. The CDR3 contains 16 residues. V shed 5 bases and J 6 bases; nucleotides not matched to a gene: 11. Germline V gene sequence: CDR1 SGHTA, CDR2 FQGNSA. CDR3 region: CASSPTSGRVHKTQYF. In nucleotides, the CDR3 is TGTGCCAGCAGCCCTACTAGCGGGAGAGTTCACAAGACCCAGTACTTC.

The rearrangement links TRBV5-1 to TRBJ2-2, with 7 bases fitting TRBD2. This CDR3 has 15 amino acids. From germline, CDR1 is SGHRS and CDR2 YFSETQ. The V and J ends lost 2 bases and 7 bases, in that order; junction bases with no gene match: 8. The CDR3, as DNA: TGCGCCAGCAGCTTAGGCGGGAGAATGATCGGGGAGCTGTTTTTT. Translating gives CASSLGGRMIGELFF.

The chain uses TRBV11-2 and TRBJ2-3; 12 bases are shared with TRBD2. The V gene end was trimmed by 7 bases and the J gene end by 0 bases; junction bases not matched to a gene: 2. Germline lookup yields CDR1 SGHAT and CDR2 FQNNGV. The CDR3 length is 15 residues. This chain's CDR3 is CASTLAGGSTDTQYF. In DNA form, the CDR3 reads TGTGCCAGCACTCTAGCGGGAGGGAGCACAGATACGCAGTATTTT. Using reference TRBV11-2 and TRBJ2-3 for the parts outside the CDR3, the full variable domain is EAGVAQSPRYKIIEKRQSVAFWCNPISGHATLYWYQQILGQGPKLLIQFQNNGVVDDSQLPKDRFSAERLKGVDSTLKIQPAKLEDSAVYLCASTLAGGSTDTQYFGPGTRLTVL.

The V gene is TRBV27, the J gene TRBJ1-1, with a possible D match to TRBD1 (6 bases). Trimming shortened V by 5 bases and J by 0 bases, and 13 bases separated the two germline ends. CDR1 and CDR2 (germline): MNHEY, SMNVEV (reference sequence). The CDR3 consists of 15 residues. The CDR3 here is CASSQFTGMNTEAFF. In nucleotides, the CDR3 is TGTGCCAGCAGTCAATTTACAGGGATGAACACTGAAGCTTTCTTT.

The chain uses TRBV7-9 and TRBJ2-7; a weak D match, TRBD1 (5 bases). V gave up 1 base and J gave up 0 bases, with 13 bases separating them. This CDR3 has 16 amino acids. From germline, CDR1 is SEHNR and CDR2 FQNEAQ (reference sequence). This CDR3 is CASSLEDWGASYEQYF. The CDR3, as DNA: TGTGCCAGCAGCTTAGAGGATTGGGGCGCCTCCTACGAGCAGTACTTC.

Of note for this clone: The final CDR3 position lacks the conserved phenylalanine or tryptophan, pointing to a likely read error. The rearrangement links TRBV2 to TRBJ1-1; TRBD1 aligns across 7 bases. Germline V gives CDR1 SNHLY, CDR2 FYNNEI. CDR3 size: 15 residues. Losses at the gene ends were 2 bases for V and 3 bases for J; bases not matched to a gene: 6. The CDR3 DNA reads as TGTGCCAGCAGTGAAAGGGGTCAGGGGGACACTGAAGCTTTCTCT. Amino acid sequence: CASSERGQGDTEAFS.

The rearrangement joins TRBV2 to TRBJ2-5, with 7 bases that match TRBD2. The V gene's germline CDR1 is SNHLY and CDR2 FYNNEI. CDR3 length: 14 residues. V lost 3 bases, J lost 2 bases, and 3 bases stayed unmatched. CDR3 loop: CASSDGRLQETQYF. The CDR3 region has the DNA TGTGCCAGCAGTGACGGGAGGTTGCAAGAGACCCAGTACTTC.

CDR3 residues: CASSQEPWGLADTGELFF. The CDR3 DNA reads as TGCGCCAGCAGCCAAGAACCATGGGGACTAGCAGACACCGGGGAGCTGTTTTTT. This sequence joins TRBV4-1 and TRBJ2-2, with 9 nucleotides matching TRBD2. The junction had 8 bases not matched to a gene; V was cut back by 0 bases and J by 3 bases. Germline CDR1 MGHRA, CDR2 YSYEKL. This CDR3 has 18 residues.

The chain is built from TRBV18 and TRBJ1-3, with a tentative D call TRBD1 (5 bases). This CDR3 is 15 amino acids long. Trimming pared 4 bases from V and 0 bases from J, leaving 10 bases between. Germline CDR1 is KGHSH and CDR2 is LQKENI. The CDR3: CASSLGGDSGNTIYF. Written as DNA, the CDR3 is TGTGCCAGCTCACTGGGAGGGGACTCTGGAAACACCATATATTTT.

The chain has TRBV6-1 and TRBJ2-2; a weak D match, TRBD1 (5 bases). Trimming removed 10 bases at V and 7 bases at J, with 19 bases between. CDR3 size: 14 residues. Germline V gene sequence: CDR1 MNHNS, CDR2 SASEGT. The CDR3 protein is CATLDNQGGGELFF. CDR3 coding DNA: TGTGCCACCCTGGACAACCAGGGTGGCGGGGAGCTGTTTTTT.